These 6 T cell receptor beta chains originate from one sample sequenced in a study of vaccination and CD4 T cells after COVID-19. These receptors lack a known antigen. CD4+ T cells that had been cultured provided DNA sequenced with the Oncomine TCR Beta short-read assay. One entry per CDR3 protein, called by TCRdb with MiXCR from the PCR reads. This table has 5,000 to 8,000 distinct CDR3 sequences, 52% appearing once. Indicated treatment: roughly nine-day PBMC culture with coronavirus spike peptide pools or control peptides (ViraFEST assay). Investigators obtained the unexposed donor's CD4+ T cells before the COVID-19 pandemic (2011-2018). The material sequenced was CD4+ T cells from blood, cultured in vitro. The receptors were sampled from a human donor in good health.

This clonotype was observed a handful of times. The chain links TRBV6-2 or TRBV6-3 to TRBJ2-7, with D unclear. Germline CDR1 reads MNHEY; CDR2 reads SVGEGT. V lost 2 bases, J lost 3 bases, and 11 bases lay in between. The CDR3 contains 14 residues. The chain's CDR3 is CASSYRAGYYEQYF. The CDR3 DNA follows: TGTGCCAGCAGTTACCGGGCCGGATACTACGAGCAGTACTTC.

This chain joins TRBV9 and TRBJ1-1; D ambiguous. This CDR3 has 14 amino acids. The germline gives CDR1 SGDLS, CDR2 YYNGEE. V lost 0 bases and J 4 bases, leaving 10 bases between the germline ends. This chain's CDR3 is CASSVDPLFTEAFF. CDR3 DNA: TGTGCCAGCAGCGTAGATCCCCTCTTCACTGAAGCTTTCTTT.

The rearrangement joins TRBV7-9 to TRBJ2-4; TRBD1 aligns across 10 bases. Trimming at V came to 5 bases and at J to 13 bases, leaving 5 bases not matched to a gene. The germline V gene has CDR1 SEHNR and CDR2 FQNEAQ (reference sequence). The CDR3 extends over 12 amino acids. CDR3 residues: CASSIGQGGQYF. CDR3 nucleotide sequence: TGTGCCAGCAGCATCGGACAGGGGGGACAGTACTTC.

The rearrangement uses TRBV6-1 and TRBJ2-7; D possibly corresponds to TRBD1 (6 bases). The CDR3 is 13 residues long. Trimming stripped 4 bases from V and 3 bases from J, with 10 bases between. Germline CDR1 and CDR2: MNHNS and SASEGT. CDR3 sequence (DNA): TGTGCCAGCAGTGGGCAACAGGGCTACGAGCAGTACTTC. It codes for CASSGQQGYEQYF.

CDR3: CASRPGIGSYEQYF. CDR3 sequence (DNA): TGCGCCAGCCGCCCGGGGATCGGCTCCTACGAGCAGTACTTC. The V call is TRBV10-1, the J call TRBJ2-7, with D possibly being TRBD2 (5 bases). The CDR3 covers 14 residues. The ends were cut back, 8 bases at V and 0 bases at J, with 14 bases in the middle. Germline CDR1 WNHNN, CDR2 SYGVQD (reference sequence).

This clonotype was detected only a few times. The chain combines TRBV27 with TRBJ2-6; no clear D gene. CDR1 is MNHEY and CDR2 is SMNVEV in the germline V gene (reference sequence). The CDR3 sequence is 15 residues long. V was trimmed by 4 bases and J by 3 bases, leaving 10 bases between them. The CDR3 loop is CASSSGVGGANVLTF. DNA of the CDR3: TGTGCCAGCAGTTCAGGAGTAGGTGGGGCCAACGTCCTGACTTTC.